The sequence of this T cell receptor (beta chain) was determined in a study of blood T cell repertoires in COVID-19. Study at large: T cells, B-cell-depleted T cells, or PBMCs provided the cDNA or gDNA that served as material.

Produced via immunoSEQ multiplex PCR; TCRdb's table is partial and in-frame only. This sample yields 200,000 to 250,000 clones, of which approximately 87% are seen a single time; just over 2.5% belongs to the top ten. From germline, CDR1 is SGHRS and CDR2 YFSETQ. The CDR3 contains 15 residues. With 0 bases clipped from V and 0 bases from J, the junction kept 1 base outside the gene matches. The TCR originated in a woman in her 70s with active or convalescent COVID-19. The sequenced material came from peripheral blood. The rearrangement uses TRBV5-1 and TRBJ1-2; the match to TRBD1 covers 8 bases. The CDR3 DNA is TGCGCCAGCAGCTTGGGGACAGGGCCTAACTATGGCTACACCTTC. This translates into CASSLGTGPNYGYTF.